Presented here are 4 T cell receptor beta chains from one specimen sequenced in a study of spatial heterogeneity in lung cancer. Study-wide results and limits: One measure, the expanded intratumoral alpha and beta TCR count, tracked tumor mutation counts.

TCRdb called the 5' RACE reads again in MiXCR, with one record for every CDR3 protein. The repertoire has 15,000 to 20,000 distinct CDR3 sequences, around 6.5% of them found once; the top ten carry roughly 3.7%. As for time point: sample taken at primary tumor resection. These receptors have no known antigen. The sample here was lung tumor tissue, taken at surgery. The receptors here all came from a female donor with early-stage non-small cell lung cancer.

This clonotype occurred many times. The chain recombines TRBV19 with TRBJ1-5; 7 nucleotides agree with TRBD1. The J segment lost 4 bases and the V segment lost 4 bases, leaving 1 base of the junction unmatched. The CDR3 runs 13 residues. CDR1 LNHDA and CDR2 SQIVND come from the germline V gene (reference sequence). The CDR3 here is CASSKQGNQPQHF. DNA for the CDR3: TGTGCCAGTAGTAAACAGGGGAATCAGCCCCAGCATTTT.

J is TRBJ2-3 and V is TRBV3-1; 8 nucleotides align to TRBD2. The germline gives CDR1 LGHDT, CDR2 YNNKEL (reference sequence). This CDR3 is 15 amino acids long. V shed 4 bases and J 3 bases; nucleotides not matched to a gene: 6. CDR3 sequence: CASSPTSGSTDTQYF. The CDR3 DNA sequence: TGTGCCAGCAGCCCCACTAGCGGATCTACAGATACGCAGTATTTT.

This clonotype was counted at least ten times. The chain is built from TRBV7-9 and TRBJ1-1; 10 bases line up with TRBD1. The CDR3 has 14 amino acids. V lost 6 bases and J lost 4; bases outside the gene matches: 5. CDR1 is SEHNR, CDR2 FQNEAQ, per germline (reference sequence). CDR3 protein: CASSLRTGGTEAFF. CDR3 coding DNA: TGTGCCAGCAGTCTTAGGACAGGGGGCACTGAAGCTTTCTTT.

This clonotype appeared many times. The chain joins TRBV6-2 or TRBV6-3 to TRBJ1-1; the D is unclear. Germline lookup yields CDR1 MNHEY and CDR2 SVGEGT. The V gene lost 4 bases and the J gene lost 6 bases, with 6 bases spanning the gap. CDR3 length: 11 amino acids. CDR3 loop: CASSSTSEAFF. Here the CDR3 DNA reads TGTGCCAGCAGTTCCACATCTGAAGCTTTCTTT.